This TCR beta chain was sequenced during a study of memory CD4+ T cells and cytomegalovirus serostatus (dated by TCRdb to about 2019). Describing the broader study: The roughly 33 healthy Belgian adults in the cohort included 9 who were CMV seropositive and approximately 25 who were CMV seronegative. To replicate a published TCR-based CMV serostatus classifier, the researchers sequenced the CD4+ memory TCRbeta repertoires of a Belgian cohort whose cytomegalovirus serostatus was known.

Single viable CD3+CD4+CD8-CD45RO+ cells were sorted as memory CD4+ T cells on a FACSAria II. CMV serostatus was determined with a Roche Elecsys assay detecting serum IgG against CMV pp150, pp28, p38 and p52. Once the samples were thawed, total CD4+ T cells were enriched through positive selection using CD4 magnetic microbeads. The samples came from a different study that was designed specifically to examine the CD4+ T cell memory repertoire. Peripheral blood mononuclear cells were isolated and cryopreserved according to standard operating procedures, and serum was kept at -80 degrees C. Staining used CD3-PerCP (BW264/56), CD4-APC (RPA-T4), CD45RO-PE (UCHT1) and CD8-Pacific Orange (3B5) antibodies, with Sytox blue excluding non-viable cells. About this clone itself: What this receptor recognizes is not known. No clone much larger than this one lies a single base away; base qualities are absent.

Trimming costs V 3 bases and J 2 bases, and their ends lie 11 bases apart. The CDR3 has 16 amino acids, counting the end cysteine and phenylalanine. Only the CDR3 part of the read is kept: 48 bases, read in frame from the first base. The germline V gene yields KGHSH for CDR1 and LQKENI for CDR2. The Quick-DNA Microprep Kit was used to extract genomic DNA from the sorted cells. Amplification of TCRbeta DNA was done with the immunoSEQ hsTCRbeta kit, following the protocol from the manufacturer. An Illumina MiSeq instrument was used to sequence the TCRbeta libraries. The original methods were these. Removing out-of-frame sequences left 2,204,828 distinct TCRbeta sequences, an average of about 67,000 per individual. Each individual was scored according to the count of about 150 previously reported CMV-associated TCRbeta sequences and the total productive distinct TCRbeta count. A beta-binomial model was reimplemented in Python, and random forests from scikit-learn, run with default parameters, were trained on data from the US cohort. Classifier performance on the Belgian cohort was summarized as median AUC with percentile confidence intervals over 10,000 bootstrap iterations. Not all clones reach the TCRdb copy of this immuneACCESS table, which keeps in-frame sequences only. Checked studies attribute under half of the gap to unresolved V genes and leave the rest unexplained. V, J and clone size were drawn from that table, and D and trimming were deduced from the DNA. This sample gives approximately 44,000 clones in total; over 65% of them show up just once. 6.4% of the sample lies in the top ten.

Study-level results and caveats: Only CD4+CD45RO+ memory cells were sequenced, in contrast to the original study, which included naive and memory CD4+ and CD8+ populations. On the Belgian cohort, the classifier based on the original framework reached a median bootstrapped AUC of about 0.95, with a 95% CI of 0.76-1.00. The results were interpreted as suggesting that the CMV-associated TCR signature is mostly present in the CD4+ memory repertoire. CMV serostatus prediction reached a median bootstrapped AUC of about 0.94 with the original framework and 0.9 to 0.93 with a US-trained random forest. Of roughly 170 previously reported CMV-associated TCRbeta sequences, 67 appeared in the CD4+ memory repertoires, each in one to five individuals.

Sample: memory CD4+ T cells from blood. The sequence is built from TRBV18 and TRBJ2-6, with an unclear D gene assignment. The receptor was derived from an adult in good health and CMV-seronegative. The CDR3 protein sequence reads: CASSPERRAGANVLTF. The DNA sequence is TGTGCCAGCTCACCGGAGCGCCGGGCTGGGGCCAACGTCCTGACTTTC.